In its sample, the clone carrying this T cell receptor beta chain was seen a few times. Its antigen is undetermined. The sample is drawn from a study of glioma-infiltrating T cells. Study-wide results and limits: Tissue-blood divergence was below expectation in non-neoplastic patients, above in gliomas. CDR3 overlap between tissue and blood was very small.

TCR alpha and beta CDR3 regions were amplified from RNA using iRepertoire nested multiplex PCR. MiXCR, applied by TCRdb to the multiplex PCR reads, yields one record per CDR3 protein. The sample holds approximately 18,000 distinct CDR3 sequences, roughly 60% seen once. V was clipped by 4 bases and J by 7 bases, with 14 bases between them. Germline loops: CDR1 SQVTM, CDR2 ANQGSEA. CDR3 length: 13 amino acids. The source is a human donor with low-grade glioma or glioblastoma, undergoing nonglioma brain surgery, or in good health (not recorded which). The chain couples TRBV29-1 to TRBJ2-4; maybe TRBD2 (6 bases). The sample comprised glioma tissue, nonneoplastic brain tissue, or PBMCs (not recorded which). The CDR3 loop reads CSVGQGGTNIQYF. CDR3 DNA: TGCAGCGTTGGCCAGGGCGGGACGAACATTCAGTACTTC.